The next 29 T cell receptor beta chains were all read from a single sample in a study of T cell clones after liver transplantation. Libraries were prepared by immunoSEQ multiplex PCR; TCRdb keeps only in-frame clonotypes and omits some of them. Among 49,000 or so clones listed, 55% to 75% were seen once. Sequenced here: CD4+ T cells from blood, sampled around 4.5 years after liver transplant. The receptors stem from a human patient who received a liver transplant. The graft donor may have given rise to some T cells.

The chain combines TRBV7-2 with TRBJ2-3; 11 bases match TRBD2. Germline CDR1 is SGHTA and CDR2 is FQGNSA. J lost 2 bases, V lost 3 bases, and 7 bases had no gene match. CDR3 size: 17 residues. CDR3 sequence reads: CASSFGLAGGHTDTQYF. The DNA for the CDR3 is TGTGCCAGCAGCTTCGGGCTAGCGGGGGGACACACAGATACGCAGTATTTT.

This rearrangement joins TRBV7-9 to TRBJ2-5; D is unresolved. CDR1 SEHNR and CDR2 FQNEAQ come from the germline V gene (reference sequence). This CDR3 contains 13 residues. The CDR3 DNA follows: TGTGCTTATTCAGCCGAGATACAAGAGACCCAGTACTTC. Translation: CAYSAEIQETQYF.

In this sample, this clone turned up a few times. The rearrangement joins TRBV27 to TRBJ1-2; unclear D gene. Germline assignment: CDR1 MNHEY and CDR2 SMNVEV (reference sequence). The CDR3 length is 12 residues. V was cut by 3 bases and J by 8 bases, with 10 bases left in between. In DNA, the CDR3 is TGTGCCAGCAGTTTCGATCGCCGGGGCTACACCTTC. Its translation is CASSFDRRGYTF.

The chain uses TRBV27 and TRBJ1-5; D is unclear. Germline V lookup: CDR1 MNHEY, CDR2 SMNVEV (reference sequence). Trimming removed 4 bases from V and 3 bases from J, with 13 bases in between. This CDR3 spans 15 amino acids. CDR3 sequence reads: CASSYSRDYNQPQHF. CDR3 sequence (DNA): TGTGCCAGCAGTTACTCACGGGATTACAATCAGCCCCAGCATTTT.

This CDR3 is CASSPRGDLSGANVLTF. DNA for the CDR3: TGTGCCAGCAGCCCTCGCGGAGACCTCTCTGGGGCCAACGTCCTGACTTTC. The chain recombines TRBV9 with TRBJ2-6; D remains unclear. This CDR3 has 17 amino acids. V was cut by 4 bases and J by 0 bases, with 14 bases left in between. Germline CDR1 SGDLS, CDR2 YYNGEE.

The CDR3 DNA follows: TGTGCCACCAGCAGAGATCCGGAGGGGAGGGGATCACCCCTCCACTTT. Amino acid sequence: CATSRDPEGRGSPLHF. This sequence joins TRBV15 and TRBJ1-6; D may be TRBD1 (5 bases). Trimming left V 0 bases short and J 10 bases short, with 16 bases between. The CDR3 is made up of 16 amino acids. Germline loops: CDR1 LNHNV, CDR2 YYDKDF (reference sequence).

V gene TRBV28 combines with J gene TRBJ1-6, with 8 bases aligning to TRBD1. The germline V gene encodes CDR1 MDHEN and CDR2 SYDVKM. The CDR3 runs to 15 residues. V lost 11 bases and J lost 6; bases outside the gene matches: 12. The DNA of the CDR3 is TGTGCCGTCAATGTCCGGGACAGGTCTAATTCACCCCTCCACTTT. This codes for CAVNVRDRSNSPLHF.

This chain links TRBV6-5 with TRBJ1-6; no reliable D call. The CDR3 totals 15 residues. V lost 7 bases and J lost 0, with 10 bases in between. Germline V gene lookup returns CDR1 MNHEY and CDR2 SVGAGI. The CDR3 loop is CASNQLSSYNSPLHF. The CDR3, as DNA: TGTGCCAGCAACCAACTCAGCTCCTATAATTCACCCCTCCACTTT.

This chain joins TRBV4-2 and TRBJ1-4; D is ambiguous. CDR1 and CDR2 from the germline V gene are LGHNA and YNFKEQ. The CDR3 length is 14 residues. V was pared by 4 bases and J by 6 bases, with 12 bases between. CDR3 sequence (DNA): TGTGCCAGCAGCCTTCGGAAAGCCGATGAAAAACTGTTTTTT. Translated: CASSLRKADEKLFF.

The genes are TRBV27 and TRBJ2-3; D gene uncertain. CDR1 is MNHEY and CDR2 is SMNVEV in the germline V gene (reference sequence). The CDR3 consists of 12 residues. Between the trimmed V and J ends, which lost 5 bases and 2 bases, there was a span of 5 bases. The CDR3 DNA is TGTGCCAGCAGTCCTTCCACAGATACGCAGTATTTT. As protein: CASSPSTDTQYF.

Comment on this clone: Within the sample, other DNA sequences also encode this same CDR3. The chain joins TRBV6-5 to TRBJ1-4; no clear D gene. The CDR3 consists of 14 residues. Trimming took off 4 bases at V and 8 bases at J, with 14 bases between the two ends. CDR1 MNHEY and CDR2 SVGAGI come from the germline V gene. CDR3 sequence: CASSSRWSGEKLFF. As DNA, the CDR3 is TGTGCCAGCAGTTCCAGGTGGAGCGGGGAAAAACTGTTTTTT.

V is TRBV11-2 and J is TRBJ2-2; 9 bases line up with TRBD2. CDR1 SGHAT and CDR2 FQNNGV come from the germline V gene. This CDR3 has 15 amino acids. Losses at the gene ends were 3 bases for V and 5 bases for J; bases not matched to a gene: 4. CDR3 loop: CASSFGLAGTGELFF. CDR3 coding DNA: TGTGCCAGCAGCTTTGGTCTAGCGGGGACCGGGGAGCTGTTTTTT.

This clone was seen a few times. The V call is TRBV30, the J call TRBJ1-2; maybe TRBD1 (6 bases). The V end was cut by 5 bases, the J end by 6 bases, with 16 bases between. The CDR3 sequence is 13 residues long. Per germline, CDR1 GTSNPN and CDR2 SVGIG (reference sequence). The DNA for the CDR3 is TGTGCCTGGTCGCCTGGGACAAGGGATGGCTACACCTTC. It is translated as CAWSPGTRDGYTF.

The CDR3 nucleotides read TGTGCCAGCAGTTCCAACGCCCCAGAGAACACTGAAGCTTTCTTT. This codes for CASSSNAPENTEAFF. The rearrangement joins TRBV27 to TRBJ1-1; D is ambiguous. This CDR3 contains 15 residues. Per the germline V gene, CDR1 is MNHEY and CDR2 is SMNVEV (reference sequence). V was pared by 4 bases and J by 1 base, with 13 bases between.

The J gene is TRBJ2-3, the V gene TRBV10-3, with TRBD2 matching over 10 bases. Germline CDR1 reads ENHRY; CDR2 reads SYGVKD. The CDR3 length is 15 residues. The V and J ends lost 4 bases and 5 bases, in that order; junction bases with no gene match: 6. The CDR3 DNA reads TGTGCCATCAGTGTAGCGGGGGGTTATAGAGATACGCAGTATTTT. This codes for CAISVAGGYRDTQYF.

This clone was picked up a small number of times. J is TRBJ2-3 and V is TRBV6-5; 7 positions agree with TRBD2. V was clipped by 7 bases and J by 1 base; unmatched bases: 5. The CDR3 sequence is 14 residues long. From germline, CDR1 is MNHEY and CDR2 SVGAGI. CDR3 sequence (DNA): TGTGCCAGCACGGAGCGGGGCCGCACAGATACGCAGTATTTT. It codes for CASTERGRTDTQYF.

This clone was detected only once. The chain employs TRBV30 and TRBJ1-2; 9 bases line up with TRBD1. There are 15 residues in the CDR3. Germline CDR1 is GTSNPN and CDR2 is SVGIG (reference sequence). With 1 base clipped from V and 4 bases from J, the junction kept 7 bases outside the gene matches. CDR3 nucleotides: TGTGCCTGGAGTGCCACGGGACAGGGTAGCTATGGCTACACCTTC. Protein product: CAWSATGQGSYGYTF.

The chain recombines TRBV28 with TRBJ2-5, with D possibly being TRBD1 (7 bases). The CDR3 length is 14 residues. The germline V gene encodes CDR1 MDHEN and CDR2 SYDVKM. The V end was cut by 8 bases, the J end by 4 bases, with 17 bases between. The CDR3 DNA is TGTGCCAGCGCGCAGGGGGGCGCGGGAGAGACCCAGTACTTC. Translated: CASAQGGAGETQYF.

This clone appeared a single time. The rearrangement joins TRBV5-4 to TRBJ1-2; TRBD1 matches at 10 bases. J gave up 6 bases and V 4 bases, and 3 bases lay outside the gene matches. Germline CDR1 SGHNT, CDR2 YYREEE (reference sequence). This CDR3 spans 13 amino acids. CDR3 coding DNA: TGTGCCAGCAGCCTTGGGACAGGGGATGGCTACACCTTC. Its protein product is CASSLGTGDGYTF. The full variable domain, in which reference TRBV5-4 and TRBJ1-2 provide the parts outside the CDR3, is ETGVTQSPTHLIKTRGQQVTLRCSSQSGHNTVSWYQQALGQGPQFIFQYYREEENGRGNFPPRFSGLQFPNYSSELNVNALELDDSALYLCASSLGTGDGYTFGSGTRLTVV.

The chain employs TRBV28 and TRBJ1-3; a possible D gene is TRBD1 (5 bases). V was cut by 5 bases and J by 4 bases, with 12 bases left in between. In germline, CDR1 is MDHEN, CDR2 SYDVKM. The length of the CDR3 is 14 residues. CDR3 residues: CASSTRGWGNTIYF. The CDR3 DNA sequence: TGTGCCAGCAGTACTAGGGGCTGGGGAAACACCATATATTTT.

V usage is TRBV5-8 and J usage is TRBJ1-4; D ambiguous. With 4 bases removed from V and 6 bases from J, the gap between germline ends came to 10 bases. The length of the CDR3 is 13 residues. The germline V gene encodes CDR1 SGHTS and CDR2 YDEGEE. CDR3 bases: TGTGCCAGCAGCCCGCGCCTAGATGAAAAACTGTTTTTT. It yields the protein CASSPRLDEKLFF.

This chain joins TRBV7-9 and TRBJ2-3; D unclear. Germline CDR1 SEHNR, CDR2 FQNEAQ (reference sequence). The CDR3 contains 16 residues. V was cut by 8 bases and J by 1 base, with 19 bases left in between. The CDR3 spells CASEIQQLPRTDTQYF. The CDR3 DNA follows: TGTGCCAGCGAAATCCAACAGCTACCGCGCACAGATACGCAGTATTTT. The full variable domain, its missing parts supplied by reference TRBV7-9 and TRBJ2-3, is DTGVSQNPRHKITKRGQNVTFRCDPISEHNRLYWYRQTLGQGPEFLTYFQNEAQLEKSRLLSDRFSAERPKGSFSTLEIQRTEQGDSAMYLCASEIQQLPRTDTQYFGPGTRLTVL.

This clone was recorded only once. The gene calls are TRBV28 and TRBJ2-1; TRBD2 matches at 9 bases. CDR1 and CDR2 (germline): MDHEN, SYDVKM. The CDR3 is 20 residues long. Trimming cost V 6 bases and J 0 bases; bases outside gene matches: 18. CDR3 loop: CASSPRGVAGALSSYNEQFF. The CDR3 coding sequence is TGTGCCAGCAGCCCCAGGGGGGTAGCGGGGGCCCTAAGCTCCTACAATGAGCAGTTCTTC.

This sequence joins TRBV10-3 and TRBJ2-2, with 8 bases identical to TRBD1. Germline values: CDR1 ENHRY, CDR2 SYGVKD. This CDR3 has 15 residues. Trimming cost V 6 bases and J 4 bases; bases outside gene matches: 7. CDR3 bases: TGTGCCATCAGCCTAGGACAGGGAGGCACCGGGGAGCTGTTTTTT. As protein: CAISLGQGGTGELFF.

CDR3 sequence reads: CASSFGTVYNEQFF. The CDR3 coding sequence is TGTGCCAGCAGCTTCGGGACAGTCTACAATGAGCAGTTCTTC. The V call is TRBV7-2, the J call TRBJ2-1; TRBD1 aligns across 7 bases. This CDR3 is 14 amino acids long. The trim removed 3 bases at V and 3 bases at J, leaving 2 bases unmatched. Looked up from germline, CDR1 is SGHTA and CDR2 is FQGNSA.

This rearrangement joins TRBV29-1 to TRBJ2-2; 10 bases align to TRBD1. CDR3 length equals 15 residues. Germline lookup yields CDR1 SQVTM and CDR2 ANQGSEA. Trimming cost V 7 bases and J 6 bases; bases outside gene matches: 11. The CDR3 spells CSAGDRGRRAGELFF. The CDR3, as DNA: TGCAGCGCGGGCGACAGGGGGCGAAGAGCCGGGGAGCTGTTTTTT.

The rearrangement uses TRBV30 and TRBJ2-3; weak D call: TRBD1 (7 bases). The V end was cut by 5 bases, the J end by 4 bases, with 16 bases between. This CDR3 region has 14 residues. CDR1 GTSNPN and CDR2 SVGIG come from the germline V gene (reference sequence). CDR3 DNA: TGTGCCTGGGCTTTAGGAGGGGGCGCAGATACGCAGTATTTT. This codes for CAWALGGGADTQYF.

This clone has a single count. The CDR3 coding sequence is TGTGCCAGCAGCGGGATTTTCGACGGGAGCTCCTACAATGAGCAGTTCTTC. As protein: CASSGIFDGSSYNEQFF. This chain links TRBV2 with TRBJ2-1; D possibly corresponds to TRBD2 (6 bases). V was shortened by 6 bases and J by 0 bases, with 18 bases between the two germline ends. This CDR3 region has 17 residues. The germline V gene encodes CDR1 SNHLY and CDR2 FYNNEI.

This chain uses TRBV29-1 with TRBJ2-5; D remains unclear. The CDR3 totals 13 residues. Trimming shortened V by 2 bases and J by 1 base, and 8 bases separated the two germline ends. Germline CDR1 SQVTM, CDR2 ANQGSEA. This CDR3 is CSVELQVQETQYF. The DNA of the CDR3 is TGCAGCGTTGAACTCCAGGTCCAAGAGACCCAGTACTTC.